The 23 T cell receptor beta chains listed next were all sequenced from one sample in a study of T cell clonotyping in hematopoietic cell transplantation. The assay was immunoSEQ multiplex PCR, and TCRdb's table has in-frame clones only and misses some. Of 15,000 to 20,000 clones listed, approximately 80% are singletons. Sample: peripheral blood mononuclear cells. The source of these receptors is a man in his sixties in good health. Some clones in this sample may be carry-over from other donors' samples.

This chain joins TRBV6-6 and TRBJ2-2; 7 bases are shared with TRBD2. The CDR3 is made up of 13 amino acids. After removal of 4 bases from V and 8 bases from J, the junction contained 4 bases not matched to a gene. The germline gives CDR1 MNHNY, CDR2 SVGAGI (reference sequence). The CDR3 spells CASSSTSRGELFF. The CDR3 DNA reads as TGTGCCAGCAGTTCGACTAGCCGGGGGGAGCTGTTTTTT.

V usage is TRBV18 and J usage is TRBJ2-3; D tentatively fits TRBD1 or TRBD2 (5 bases each). The CDR3 is 17 residues long. The V end lost 2 bases, the J end lost 4 bases, and 19 bases lay between the germline ends. CDR1 KGHSH and CDR2 LQKENI come from the germline V gene. CDR3 residues: CASSPIPGRADSDTQYF. The CDR3 DNA follows: TGTGCCAGCTCACCAATCCCCGGCAGGGCGGACTCAGATACGCAGTATTTT.

The CDR3 region has the DNA TGCAGCGTTGGGCAGGGGCGGACTGAAGCTTTCTTT. It codes for CSVGQGRTEAFF. This chain connects TRBV29-1 to TRBJ1-1, with D perhaps matching TRBD1 (6 bases). Germline CDR1 SQVTM, CDR2 ANQGSEA. The germline V and J ends were trimmed by 4 bases and 5 bases, with 11 bases remaining between them. This CDR3 is built from 12 residues. Filled out from reference TRBV29-1 and TRBJ1-1, the complete variable domain reads SAVISQKPSRDICQRGTSLTIQCQVDSQVTMMFWYRQQPGQSLTLIATANQGSEATYESGFVIDKFPISRPNLTFSTLTVSNMSPEDSSIYLCSVGQGRTEAFFGQGTRLTVV.

A word on this clone: Other DNA sequences within the sample encode an identical CDR3. The V gene is TRBV30, the J gene TRBJ2-2; 7 bases are shared with TRBD2. The V gene end was trimmed by 0 bases and the J gene end by 3 bases; junction bases not matched to a gene: 7. Germline V gene data show CDR1 as GTSNPN and CDR2 as SVGIG (reference sequence). This CDR3 is built from 16 residues. CDR3 region: CAWSVLGGGDTGELFF. CDR3 DNA: TGTGCCTGGAGTGTACTTGGCGGGGGAGACACCGGGGAGCTGTTTTTT.

This clone was picked up one time. The chain combines TRBV4-2 with TRBJ2-7; 8 bases align to TRBD2. The germline V gene encodes CDR1 LGHNA and CDR2 YNFKEQ. The CDR3 spans 16 residues. The ends lost 0 bases at V and 3 bases at J; junction bases unmatched: 7. DNA for the CDR3: TGTGCCAGCAGCCAAGATTGGGCTAGCGGGTTCTACGAGCAGTACTTC. It codes for CASSQDWASGFYEQYF.

This clone has just one count. The chain is built from TRBV6-5 and TRBJ1-2, with 9 bases lining up with TRBD1. The germline V gene encodes CDR1 MNHEY and CDR2 SVGAGI. Unmatched junction bases numbered 1, after V lost 8 bases and J lost 3 bases. The CDR3 has 12 amino acids. DNA of the CDR3: TGTGCCAGCTGGGACAGGGACTATGGCTACACCTTC. It codes for CASWDRDYGYTF.

V is TRBV30 and J is TRBJ2-5, with a possible D match to TRBD2 (6 bases). Germline CDR1 is GTSNPN and CDR2 is SVGIG (reference sequence). The CDR3 contains 13 residues. V was pared by 2 bases and J by 5 bases, with 12 bases between. CDR3 protein: CAWSSGRWETQYF. CDR3 nucleotide sequence: TGTGCCTGGAGTTCAGGGAGGTGGGAGACCCAGTACTTC.

This chain connects TRBV10-3 to TRBJ2-5, with 12 bases aligning to TRBD1. The tail of the sequence fits TRBJ2-7 better, so the J call may be wrong. Germline CDR1 ENHRY, CDR2 SYGVKD. The CDR3 is made up of 14 amino acids. This chain's CDR3 is CAISAGTGGDEQYF. CDR3 coding DNA: TGTGCCATCAGTGCCGGGACAGGGGGCGACGAGCAGTACTTC.

The CDR3 loop reads CPPRVDREETQYF. CDR3 nucleotides: TGTCCACCGCGGGTGGACAGGGAAGAGACCCAGTACTTC. This chain uses TRBV10-3 with TRBJ2-5; 8 positions match TRBD1. Germline V CDR1 and CDR2: ENHRY, SYGVKD. The CDR3 totals 13 residues.

This clone has just a few counts. One end of the junction is discordant with germline, which a read error may explain. The genes are TRBV7-7 and TRBJ2-5; D is perhaps TRBD2 (5 bases). From germline, CDR1 is SSHAT and CDR2 FNYEAQ (reference sequence). The CDR3 is 12 residues long. This CDR3 reads CASSLLGETQYF. CDR3 in DNA: TGTGCTAGCAGCTTACTAGGGGAGACCCAGTACTTC.

This clone came up once. This chain connects TRBV6-6 to TRBJ2-5; D not resolved. V lost 3 bases, J lost 4 bases, and 15 bases lay in between. This CDR3 has 15 amino acids. The V gene's germline CDR1 is MNHNY and CDR2 SVGAGI (reference sequence). CDR3 in amino acids: CASSYGDVQAETQYF. The CDR3 DNA follows: TGTGCCAGCAGTTATGGCGACGTTCAAGCAGAGACCCAGTACTTC.

Concerning this clone itself: Relative to the germline gene, one junction end is altered; a read error may explain this. The chain uses TRBV7-2 and TRBJ2-7; either TRBD1 or TRBD2 may fit D (5 bases each). The CDR3 contains 15 residues. The germline CDR1 and CDR2 sequences are SGHTA and FQGNSA. CDR3 nucleotides: TGTGCTAGCAGCTTAGCGTCGACAGCAGGGTACGAGCAGTACTTC. It translates to CASSLASTAGYEQYF.

V and J are TRBV6-1 and TRBJ1-4, with D maybe TRBD1 (5 bases). The CDR3 has 15 amino acids. Trimming pared 6 bases from V and 10 bases from J, leaving 21 bases between. The germline CDR1 and CDR2 sequences are MNHNS and SASEGT. CDR3 DNA sequence: TGTGCCAGCAGCGGGGAAGCCCGGGGGTATGGAAAACTGTTTTTT. This gives the protein CASSGEARGYGKLFF.

V usage is TRBV5-1 and J usage is TRBJ2-7, with D perhaps TRBD1 (5 bases). Germline lookup yields CDR1 SGHRS and CDR2 YFSETQ. The length of the CDR3 is 14 residues. The V gene lost 0 bases and the J gene lost 5 bases, with 12 bases spanning the gap. The CDR3 DNA is TGCGCCAGCAGCTTGGGGGGCGCCTTGAACGAGCAGTACTTC. It specifies CASSLGGALNEQYF.

This clone has only a few counts. The chain uses TRBV11-3 and TRBJ2-1; unclear D gene. CDR1 is SGHNT and CDR2 is YENEEA in the germline V gene. Trimming left V 5 bases short and J 8 bases short, with 10 bases between. This CDR3 has 12 residues. The chain's CDR3 is CASSPRLHEQFF. In DNA form, the CDR3 reads TGTGCCAGCAGCCCTAGACTCCATGAGCAGTTCTTC. The entire variable domain, with the rest obtained from reference TRBV11-3 and TRBJ2-1, is as follows: EAGVVQSPRYKIIEKKQPVAFWCNPISGHNTLYWYLQNLGQGPELLIRYENEEAVDDSQLPKDRFSAERLKGVDSTLKIQPAELGDSAVYLCASSPRLHEQFFGPGTRLTVL.

V and J are TRBV11-3 and TRBJ2-3; 11 bases map to TRBD2. V lost 5 bases, J lost 6 bases, and 7 bases stayed unmatched. This CDR3 region has 15 residues. Germline assignment: CDR1 SGHNT and CDR2 YENEEA. The CDR3 protein is CASSVRLAGNDTQYF. CDR3 in DNA: TGTGCCAGCAGCGTTCGACTAGCGGGAAATGATACGCAGTATTTT. Full variable domain (rest looked up from reference TRBV11-3 and TRBJ2-3): EAGVVQSPRYKIIEKKQPVAFWCNPISGHNTLYWYLQNLGQGPELLIRYENEEAVDDSQLPKDRFSAERLKGVDSTLKIQPAELGDSAVYLCASSVRLAGNDTQYFGPGTRLTVL.

The chain carries TRBV6-6 and TRBJ1-1; TRBD1 is a possible D gene (6 bases). Germline lookup yields CDR1 MNHNY and CDR2 SVGAGI (reference sequence). V was shortened by 5 bases and J by 0 bases, with 13 bases between the two germline ends. The CDR3 has 15 amino acids. CDR3 region: CASSRGRGMNTEAFF. In DNA, the CDR3 is TGTGCCAGCAGTAGGGGGAGGGGCATGAACACTGAAGCTTTCTTT.

This clone was detected only once. CDR3 in amino acids: CAWSEDSYSNQPQHF. CDR3 DNA sequence: TGTGCCTGGAGTGAGGACAGCTATAGCAATCAGCCCCAGCATTTT. The genes are TRBV30 and TRBJ1-5, with D possibly TRBD1 on 6 matching bases. CDR3 length: 15 residues. With 1 base removed from V and 0 bases from J, the gap between germline ends came to 10 bases. CDR1 and CDR2 (germline): GTSNPN, SVGIG (reference sequence).

The chain has TRBV5-4 and TRBJ2-5; TRBD1 might be the D (5 bases). This CDR3 comprises 14 residues. Trimming took off 5 bases at V and 0 bases at J, with 11 bases between the two ends. Germline V lookup: CDR1 SGHNT, CDR2 YYREEE (reference sequence). The CDR3 DNA reads TGTGCCAGCAGTCTGGACACTTACCAAGAGACCCAGTACTTC. Translating gives CASSLDTYQETQYF.

The chain is built from TRBV10-3 and TRBJ1-5, with D unresolved. Germline values: CDR1 ENHRY, CDR2 SYGVKD. The ends were cut back, 4 bases at V and 7 bases at J, with 8 bases in the middle. The CDR3 spans 12 residues. CDR3 loop: CAISVGEQPQHF. The CDR3 bases are TGTGCCATCAGTGTAGGTGAACAGCCCCAGCATTTT.

This clone has only a few counts. The chain carries TRBV4-2 and TRBJ2-3, with 7 bases aligning to TRBD1. V shed 4 bases, J shed 3 bases, and the junction held 7 bases outside the gene matches. The length of the CDR3 is 15 residues. Germline V lookup: CDR1 LGHNA, CDR2 YNFKEQ. CDR3 nucleotide sequence: TGTGCCAGCAGCCCTCAACAGGGGTCGACAGATACGCAGTATTTT. Translation: CASSPQQGSTDTQYF.

The chain employs TRBV6-5 and TRBJ1-3; D uncertain. Looked up from germline, CDR1 is MNHEY and CDR2 is SVGAGI. The CDR3 covers 11 residues. Trimming left V 8 bases short and J 9 bases short, with 11 bases between. In DNA, the CDR3 is TGTGCCAGCTCCTCTCTCTCCACCATATATTTT. Protein product: CASSSLSTIYF.

The chain links TRBV7-3 to TRBJ1-1; 8 bases are shared with TRBD1. V lost 5 bases to trimming and J lost 4 bases; unmatched junction nucleotides: 6. In germline, CDR1 is SGHTA, CDR2 FQGTGA. CDR3 size: 14 residues. In DNA, the CDR3 is TGTGCCAGCAGCGCCCAGGGGGCGGGCACTGAAGCTTTCTTT. It codes for CASSAQGAGTEAFF. Full variable domain (rest looked up from reference TRBV7-3 and TRBJ1-1): GAGVSQTPSNKVTEKGKYVELRCDPISGHTALYWYRQSLGQGPEFLIYFQGTGAADDSGLPNDRFFAVRPEGSVSTLKIQRTERGDSAVYLCASSAQGAGTEAFFGQGTRLTVV.